What follows are 30 T cell receptor beta chains derived from one specimen sequenced in a study (dated by TCRdb to the mid-2010s). The library was generated by RT-PCR. Sequencing took place on an Illumina MiSeq. The raw public reads went through TCRdb reprocessing: fastp at Q25, MiXCR clone calling, in-frame beta chains kept. Each CDR3 protein appears once, grouped with its most common genes and DNA. Across this sample there are about 6,100 distinct CDR3 sequences, with approximately 90% seen only once. The biggest ten clones account for 7% to 10% of the sample. Material for sequencing was memory CD4+ T cells from blood. All receptors come from a female donor in good health, serving as a healthy control.

About this clonotype: This beta chain was picked up by a library intended for alpha chains and is off target, so its count carries little meaning. The genes are TRBV29-1 and TRBJ2-5; TRBD2 aligns across 11 bases. The CDR3 covers 14 residues. V lost 6 bases and J lost 3; bases outside the gene matches: 6. The V gene's germline CDR1 is SQVTM and CDR2 ANQGSEA. The CDR3 reads CSVQGTSGKETQYF. The CDR3 DNA reads TGCAGCGTCCAGGGGACTAGCGGAAAAGAGACCCAGTACTTC.

This clonotype was recorded a few times. This beta chain slipped into a library made for alpha chains as a stray read, so its size is not meaningful. The chain combines TRBV12-3 or TRBV12-4 with TRBJ2-5; no clear D. This CDR3 comprises 11 residues. The V gene lost 1 base and the J gene lost 5 bases, with 2 bases spanning the gap. This CDR3 is CASSLGETQYF. CDR3 DNA: TGTGCCAGCAGTTTAGGGGAGACCCAGTACTTC.

About this clonotype: A library prepared for alpha chains yielded this beta chain as an off-target read; its size is of little meaning. The rearrangement uses TRBV11-2 and TRBJ1-6, with 8 bases that match TRBD1. Looked up from germline, CDR1 is SGHAT and CDR2 is FQNNGV. Unmatched junction bases numbered 15, after V lost 4 bases and J lost 10 bases. CDR3 length: 17 amino acids. The DNA for the CDR3 is TGTGCCAGCAGCTCCACAGCCGAAACAGGGGGGAGCTCACCCCTCCACTTT. Protein: CASSSTAETGGSSPLHF.

Regarding this clonotype: This beta chain is off target for a library built for alpha chains, so its abundance means little. The V gene is TRBV24-1, the J gene TRBJ1-1, with 10 nucleotides matching TRBD1. This CDR3 comprises 15 residues. J lost 4 bases, V lost 4 bases, and 5 bases had no gene match. Germline CDR1 is KGHDR and CDR2 is SFDVKD. The CDR3 protein is CATSDPGQGGTEAFF. The CDR3 DNA follows: TGTGCCACCAGTGACCCCGGACAGGGGGGCACTGAAGCTTTCTTT.

In regard to this clonotype: Being off target in a library aimed at alpha chains, this beta chain has a size of little meaning. The V call is TRBV4-3, the J call TRBJ2-3; D is uncertain. CDR1 LGHNA and CDR2 YSLEER come from the germline V gene. The length of the CDR3 is 13 residues. Trimming took off 0 bases at V and 8 bases at J, with 9 bases between the two ends. CDR3 region: CASSQEASSTQYF. CDR3 bases: TGCGCCAGCAGCCAAGAGGCTAGTAGTACGCAGTATTTT.

This clonotype has only one observation. This beta chain is a stray read from a library made for alpha chains; its abundance is not meaningful. The chain employs TRBV7-3 and TRBJ2-7; D possibly corresponds to TRBD2 (5 bases). V was trimmed by 5 bases and J by 1 base, leaving 12 bases between them. The germline CDR1 and CDR2 sequences are SGHTA and FQGTGA. CDR3 length equals 14 residues. The CDR3 loop is CASSPDGGSYEQYF. The DNA of the CDR3 is TGTGCCAGCAGCCCCGACGGCGGGTCCTACGAGCAGTACTTC.

Worth noting for this clonotype: As an off-target read in a library built for alpha chains, this beta chain has a frequency of little significance. This chain connects TRBV28 to TRBJ1-1, with D tentatively TRBD1 (6 bases). This CDR3 has 14 residues. Trimming took off 6 bases at V and 4 bases at J, with 15 bases between the two ends. Germline V gene data show CDR1 as MDHEN and CDR2 as SYDVKM. The CDR3: CASRSTGTVTEAFF. CDR3 DNA sequence: TGTGCCAGCAGGTCCACAGGGACGGTCACTGAAGCTTTCTTT.

Turning to this clonotype: This beta chain was picked up by a library intended for alpha chains and is off target, so its count carries little meaning. The rearrangement links TRBV6-1 to TRBJ1-1; no reliable D call. Trimming cost V 6 bases and J 0 bases, with 14 bases left between them. There are 15 residues in the CDR3. Germline V CDR1 and CDR2: MNHNS, SASEGT. This CDR3 is CASRPEGNMNTEAFF. The CDR3 DNA sequence: TGTGCCAGCAGACCAGAGGGCAACATGAACACTGAAGCTTTCTTT.

As regards this clonotype: This beta chain came through as a stray read in a library set up for alpha chains, and its size says little. The chain couples TRBV7-2 to TRBJ2-3; D gene unclear. The germline gives CDR1 SGHTA, CDR2 FQGNSA. The CDR3 consists of 14 residues. V lost 2 bases and J lost 6, with 12 bases in between. The DNA of the CDR3 is TGTGCCAGCAGCTTAAAGTTGGGTGTTGATACGCAGTATTTT. Encoded protein: CASSLKLGVDTQYF. Using reference TRBV7-2 and TRBJ2-3 for the parts outside the CDR3, the full variable domain is GAGVSQSPSNKVTEKGKDVELRCDPISGHTALYWYRQSLGQGLEFLIYFQGNSAPDKSGLPSDRFSAERTGGSVSTLTIQRTQQEDSAVYLCASSLKLGVDTQYFGPGTRLTVL.

As to this clonotype: This beta chain represents an off-target read in a library built for alpha chains; its size is of limited meaning. The rearrangement uses TRBV27 and TRBJ1-4; D not resolved. CDR3 length: 15 amino acids. CDR1 is MNHEY, CDR2 SMNVEV, per germline (reference sequence). Trimming removed 5 bases at V and 4 bases at J, with 14 bases between. The CDR3 loop reads CASSLGGLGNEKLFF. In DNA form, the CDR3 reads TGTGCCAGCAGTCTAGGCGGGTTGGGTAATGAAAAACTGTTTTTT.

Comment on this clonotype: Because this beta chain is a stray read in a library intended to capture alpha chains, its abundance should not be given much weight. The chain joins TRBV27 to TRBJ2-3; 9 bases match TRBD2. CDR1 is MNHEY and CDR2 is SMNVEV in the germline V gene (reference sequence). The ends lost 0 bases at V and 4 bases at J; junction bases unmatched: 20. The CDR3 sequence is 21 residues long. The CDR3 DNA follows: TGTGCCAGCAGTTTATCCCCAACCTCTTTCCTAGCGGGAAACACCCCAGATACGCAGTATTTT. It yields the protein CASSLSPTSFLAGNTPDTQYF.

In this sample, this clonotype turned up a few times. This beta chain turned up in a library designed for alpha chains; as an off-target read, its abundance says little. The chain joins TRBV29-1 to TRBJ2-7; maybe TRBD2 (6 bases). The CDR3 is 12 amino acids. From germline, CDR1 is SQVTM and CDR2 ANQGSEA. V dropped 6 bases and J dropped 5 bases, with 14 bases sitting between them. The CDR3 spells CSVMRDWDEQYF. For the CDR3, the DNA is TGCAGCGTGATGCGGGACTGGGACGAGCAGTACTTC.

Comment on this clonotype: For a library built for alpha chains, this beta chain is a stray read; little rests on its size. The chain couples TRBV20-1 to TRBJ1-1; D unresolved. The CDR3 length is 13 residues. The V and J ends lost 0 bases and 8 bases respectively, with 13 bases between them. The V gene's germline CDR1 is DFQATT and CDR2 SNEGSKA (reference sequence). CDR3 amino acids: CSARERRAGEAFF. In DNA form, the CDR3 reads TGCAGTGCTAGAGAACGAAGGGCAGGAGAAGCTTTCTTT.

This clonotype is a singleton in its sample. This beta chain appears as a stray read in a library generated for alpha chains; its size is not informative. The chain combines TRBV20-1 with TRBJ2-7; no definite D call. CDR1 and CDR2 from the germline V gene are DFQATT and SNEGSKA (reference sequence). The CDR3 loop spans 12 amino acids. The V end was cut by 5 bases, the J end by 0 bases, with 8 bases between. The CDR3 region is CSAWAHSYEQYF. The CDR3 coding sequence is TGCAGTGCTTGGGCCCACTCCTACGAGCAGTACTTC.

Concerning this clonotype: A library prepared for alpha chains yielded this beta chain as an off-target read; its size is of little meaning. The chain joins TRBV5-1 to TRBJ2-3; 11 nucleotides align to TRBD2. The CDR3 totals 17 residues. V was pared by 4 bases and J by 6 bases, with 13 bases of the junction left unmatched. The germline gives CDR1 SGHRS, CDR2 YFSETQ. In DNA form, the CDR3 reads TGCGCCAGCAGCCTCCGACTAGCGGGGAACCCAAGGGATACGCAGTATTTT. This translates into CASSLRLAGNPRDTQYF. The whole variable domain, filled in from reference TRBV5-1 and TRBJ2-3, reads KAGVTQTPRYLIKTRGQQVTLSCSPISGHRSVSWYQQTPGQGLQFLFEYFSETQRNKGNFPGRFSGRQFSNSRSEMNVSTLELGDSALYLCASSLRLAGNPRDTQYFGPGTRLTVL.

This clonotype was detected only a few times. In a library made to pick up alpha chains, this beta chain is a stray read with a size that means little. The chain couples TRBV6-2 or TRBV6-3 to TRBJ2-1; tentatively, D is TRBD1 or TRBD2 (6 bases each). Germline CDR1 MNHEY, CDR2 SVGEGT. The CDR3 runs to 18 residues. Trimming stripped 0 bases from V and 7 bases from J, with 22 bases between. CDR3 residues: CASSYSGGRGERSNEQFF. The CDR3 DNA reads TGTGCCAGCAGTTACTCGGGGGGCCGGGGAGAGAGGAGTAATGAGCAGTTCTTC.

A remark on this clonotype: Found in a library prepared for alpha chains, this beta chain is an off-target read, and its abundance has little meaning. This chain joins TRBV20-1 and TRBJ2-5, with TRBD2 matching over 9 bases. CDR1 DFQATT and CDR2 SNEGSKA come from the germline V gene (reference sequence). The CDR3 is 15 amino acids. The J segment lost 1 base and the V segment lost 0 bases, leaving 3 bases of the junction unmatched. CDR3 sequence (DNA): TGCAGTGCTAGAGAGGCGGGAGGGTCCCAAGAGACCCAGTACTTC. This encodes CSAREAGGSQETQYF.

Concerning this clonotype itself: Because the library targeted alpha chains, this beta chain is an off-target read whose size means little. The chain employs TRBV6-2 or TRBV6-3 and TRBJ1-2; 8 nucleotides align to TRBD1. V trimming: 6 bases; J trimming: 7 bases; junction bases outside the gene matches: 16. CDR1 MNHEY and CDR2 SVGEGT come from the germline V gene. The CDR3 runs 16 residues. CDR3 loop: CASSTDRVKMKGGYTF. The DNA for the CDR3 is TGTGCCAGCAGCACGGACAGGGTTAAGATGAAGGGTGGCTACACCTTC.

A note on this clonotype: This beta chain is a stray read from a library made for alpha chains; its abundance is not meaningful. This chain joins TRBV5-8 and TRBJ2-1; no firm D call. Germline V CDR1 and CDR2: SGHTS, YDEGEE. V dropped 7 bases and J dropped 0 bases, with 14 bases sitting between them. The CDR3 loop spans 15 amino acids. The CDR3 DNA reads TGTGCCAGCCTGGAGAAGGGTCTCTCCTACAATGAGCAGTTCTTC. This gives the protein CASLEKGLSYNEQFF.

Comments on this clonotype: A library made for alpha chains picked up this beta chain off target, so its size means little. The chain employs TRBV6-1 and TRBJ1-2, with TRBD1 matching 9 bases. This CDR3 is built from 14 residues. V lost 3 bases to trimming and J lost 8 bases; unmatched junction nucleotides: 7. CDR1 is MNHNS and CDR2 is SASEGT in the germline V gene. CDR3 protein: CASSDTGGAGGYTF. The CDR3 coding sequence is TGTGCCAGCAGTGATACAGGGGGCGCGGGAGGCTACACCTTC.

For this clonotype: Within a library made for alpha chains, this beta chain is off target, and its count is uninformative. The gene calls are TRBV12-3 or TRBV12-4 and TRBJ1-1; weak D call: TRBD1 (5 bases). This CDR3 region has 16 residues. Trimming removed 7 bases from V and 0 bases from J, with 18 bases in between. The CDR3 DNA sequence: TGTGCCAGCAATGTGGGGGGTGGATCGGTGAACACTGAAGCTTTCTTT. Its translation is CASNVGGGSVNTEAFF.

On this clonotype: Within a library made for alpha chains, this beta chain is off target, and its count is uninformative. This chain connects TRBV6-5 to TRBJ1-1; D uncertain. Germline CDR1 and CDR2: MNHEY and SVGAGI. Trimming took off 6 bases at V and 11 bases at J, with 16 bases between the two ends. The CDR3 length is 12 residues. This chain's CDR3 is CASSRLGLEAFF. CDR3 DNA: TGTGCCAGCAGCCGGTTAGGGCTGGAGGCTTTCTTT.

Comments on this clonotype: Little can be read into the size of this beta chain, an off-target read in a library designed for alpha chains. The chain recombines TRBV28 with TRBJ2-4; maybe TRBD1 (6 bases). Trimming cost V 5 bases and J 9 bases, with 14 bases left between them. From germline, CDR1 is MDHEN and CDR2 SYDVKM. The CDR3 contains 13 residues. CDR3 region: CASSTQTGTIQYF. Here the CDR3 DNA reads TGTGCCAGCAGTACCCAAACAGGGACCATTCAGTACTTC.

Remarks on this clonotype: The library was designed around alpha chains, so this beta chain is a stray read whose abundance carries little weight. The chain joins TRBV5-1 to TRBJ2-1; 7 bases map to TRBD2. The germline V gene has CDR1 SGHRS and CDR2 YFSETQ. V shed 5 bases and J 5 bases; nucleotides not matched to a gene: 7. The CDR3 runs 14 residues. The CDR3 loop is CASSRSSGDNEQFF. The CDR3 DNA sequence: TGCGCCAGCAGTCGGTCTAGCGGAGACAATGAGCAGTTCTTC. The full variable domain, rest sourced from reference TRBV5-1 and TRBJ2-1, is KAGVTQTPRYLIKTRGQQVTLSCSPISGHRSVSWYQQTPGQGLQFLFEYFSETQRNKGNFPGRFSGRQFSNSRSEMNVSTLELGDSALYLCASSRSSGDNEQFFGPGTRLTVL.

In the case of this clonotype: A library made for alpha chains picked up this beta chain off target, so its size means little. The rearrangement uses TRBV5-1 and TRBJ2-5; the match to TRBD2 covers 9 bases. V dropped 8 bases and J dropped 4; count of bases not matched to a gene: 12. Germline lookup yields CDR1 SGHRS and CDR2 YFSETQ. This CDR3 spans 15 amino acids. CDR3 in amino acids: CASYTSGPFGETQYF. Written as DNA, the CDR3 is TGCGCCAGTTACACTAGCGGGCCCTTCGGAGAGACCCAGTACTTC.

This clonotype turned up a few times. A library prepared for alpha chains yielded this beta chain as an off-target read; its size is of little meaning. The chain links TRBV20-1 to TRBJ2-1; 7 bases are a match to TRBD2. Unmatched junction bases numbered 7, after V lost 5 bases and J lost 9 bases. Germline values: CDR1 DFQATT, CDR2 SNEGSKA (reference sequence). CDR3 size: 12 residues. CDR3 DNA: TGCAGTGCTCTAAGATGGGAGGGTGAGCAGTTCTTC. This encodes CSALRWEGEQFF.

On this clonotype itself: The library was built for alpha chains, so this beta chain is an off-target read and its size means little. The chain has TRBV9 and TRBJ1-2, with D perhaps matching TRBD1 (5 bases). CDR1 is SGDLS and CDR2 is YYNGEE in the germline V gene. The V gene lost 3 bases and the J gene lost 8 bases, with 14 bases spanning the gap. The CDR3 consists of 13 residues. This CDR3 reads CASSGSTRGGYTF. CDR3 DNA sequence: TGTGCCAGCAGCGGTTCGACGCGGGGGGGCTACACCTTC.

Of note for this clonotype: The size of this beta chain means little, since it is a stray read in a library made for alpha chains. The chain carries TRBV7-9 and TRBJ2-1, with D tentatively TRBD2 (5 bases). Germline CDR1 is SEHNR and CDR2 is FQNEAQ (reference sequence). The CDR3 consists of 13 residues. CDR3 DNA: TGTGCAGGACTCGTTGACTCCTACAATGAGCAGTTCTTC. It is translated as CAGLVDSYNEQFF.

There are a few counts of this clonotype. Since it is a stray read in a library aimed at alpha chains, this beta chain has a size that is not meaningful. The CDR3 loop reads CSAQPGGYEQYF. In DNA form, the CDR3 reads TGCAGTGCTCAACCAGGGGGTTACGAGCAGTACTTC. The V gene is TRBV20-1, the J gene TRBJ2-7, with 7 bases that match TRBD1. Germline-derived CDR1 and CDR2 are DFQATT and SNEGSKA (reference sequence). The junction had 5 bases not matched to a gene; V was cut back by 5 bases and J by 4 bases. This CDR3 region has 12 residues.

Concerning this clonotype: The junction departs from germline at one end; a sequencing error may be responsible. This beta chain represents an off-target read in a library built for alpha chains; its size is of limited meaning. CDR3 region: CASSPSGTGGETQYF. The CDR3 DNA reads TGTGCTAGCAGCCCTTCCGGGACAGGGGGAGAGACCCAGTACTTC. The V call is TRBV7-7, the J call TRBJ2-5; 11 bases line up with TRBD1. The CDR3 length is 15 residues. CDR1 and CDR2 (germline): SSHAT, FNYEAQ (reference sequence).